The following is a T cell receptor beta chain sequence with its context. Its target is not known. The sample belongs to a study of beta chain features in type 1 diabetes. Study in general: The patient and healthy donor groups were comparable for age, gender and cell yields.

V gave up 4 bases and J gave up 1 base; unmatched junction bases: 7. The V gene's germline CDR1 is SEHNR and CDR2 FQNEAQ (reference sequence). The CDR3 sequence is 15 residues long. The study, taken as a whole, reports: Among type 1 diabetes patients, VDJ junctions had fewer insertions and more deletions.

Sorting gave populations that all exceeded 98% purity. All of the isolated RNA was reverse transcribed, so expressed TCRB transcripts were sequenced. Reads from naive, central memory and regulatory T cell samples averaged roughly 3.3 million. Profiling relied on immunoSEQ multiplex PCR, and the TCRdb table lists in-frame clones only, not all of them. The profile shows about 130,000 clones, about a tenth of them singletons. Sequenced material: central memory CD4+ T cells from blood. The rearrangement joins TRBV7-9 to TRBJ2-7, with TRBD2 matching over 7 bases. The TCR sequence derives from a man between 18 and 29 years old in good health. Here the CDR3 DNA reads TGTGCCAGCAGCTCCGTGGGGGGGTTATCCTACGAGCAGTACTTC. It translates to CASSSVGGLSYEQYF.